This T cell receptor beta chain was obtained from a study of blood T cell repertoires in COVID-19. Study as a whole: The United States, Italy and Spain provided the acute and convalescent COVID-19 samples. T cells, B-cell-depleted T cells, or PBMCs supplied cDNA or gDNA.

Per the original data handling: The assay estimated nucleated cells by amplifying reference gene primers. Sequencing used immunoSEQ multiplex PCR; TCRdb keeps in-frame clones, though not all of them. V and J calls and clone size are those listed in that table; D and trimming were worked out from the DNA. The sample consists of 340,000 or so clones, 87% of them appearing once. This CDR3 spans 14 amino acids. CDR1 is MNHEY, CDR2 SVGEGT, per germline. Trimming took off 3 bases at V and 2 bases at J, with 9 bases between the two ends. This chain joins TRBV6-2 or TRBV6-3 and TRBJ2-3, with no clear D. Sequencing used peripheral blood. This sequence originates from a man aged 45 to 65 with active or convalescent COVID-19. The DNA for the CDR3 is TGTGCCAGCAGTTATTCGGTCTTCACAGATACGCAGTATTTT. Protein sequence: CASSYSVFTDTQYF.